Detailed here is one TCR beta chain. These data come from a study of T cells expressing NK-cell markers. In the study overall: CD3+CD56+NKG2C+, CD3+CD56+NKG2C- and CD3+CD56-NKG2C+ T cells, once sorted, supplied the TCR beta repertoires.

CDR3 size: 12 residues. Germline CDR1 is SGHAT and CDR2 is FQDESV (reference sequence). Making the TCR beta cDNA relied on 5'RACE template switching with UMIs. TCRdb re-called the 5' RACE reads and shows each CDR3 protein once, DNA omitted. In total, the table holds roughly 450,000 distinct CDR3 sequences. This sequence joins TRBV11-1 and TRBJ2-1; TCRdb calls TRBD2, which cannot be checked without DNA. The TCR originated in a woman aged 50 to 65 in good health. Sequenced sample: blood T cells: a sorted CD56 or NKG2C T cell subset, CD4+ or CD8+ T cells, or bulk PBMC T cells (not recorded which). The CDR3 loop is CASSWEWEGQFF.